This T cell receptor (delta chain) derives from a study of gamma-delta T cells after stem cell transplantation. Per the germline V gene, CDR1 is NSMFDY and CDR2 is ISSIKDK. Counting both end residues, the CDR3 totals 23 amino acids. This clone was detected ten times or more. The limits of the CDR3 on the DNA are not certain, so only TCRdb's listed CDR3 is given. With CATT, TCRdb re-called clones from the RT-PCR reads. The data show 12,000 or so delta-chain clones, 1% to 1.5% seen once. This receptor was identified in a human donor. It is not recorded whose cells these are; they may come from a transplant donor. Sequencing was carried out using gamma-delta T cells. The chain is built from TRAV29/DV5 and TRDJ3; the DNA was not compared with TRDD3, the D call given in the table. The CDR3 sequence is CSVLLCSNCDIHRDSWDTRQMFF.